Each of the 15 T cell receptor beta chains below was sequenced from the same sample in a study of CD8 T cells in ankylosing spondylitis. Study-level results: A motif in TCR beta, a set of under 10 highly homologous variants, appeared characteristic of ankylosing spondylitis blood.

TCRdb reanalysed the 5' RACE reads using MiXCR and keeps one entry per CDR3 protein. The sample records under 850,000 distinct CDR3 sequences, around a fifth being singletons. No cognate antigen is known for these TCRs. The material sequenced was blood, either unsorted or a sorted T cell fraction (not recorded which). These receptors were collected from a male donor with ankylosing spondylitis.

As DNA, the CDR3 is TGTGCCAGCAGCTTTGGCGGGAGTAAATCCTACGAGCAGTACTTC. Amino acids: CASSFGGSKSYEQYF. The chain combines TRBV7-9 with TRBJ2-7; 7 bases align to TRBD2. The germline gives CDR1 SEHNR, CDR2 FQNEAQ (reference sequence). After removal of 3 bases from V and 1 base from J, the junction contained 6 bases not matched to a gene. CDR3 size: 15 residues.

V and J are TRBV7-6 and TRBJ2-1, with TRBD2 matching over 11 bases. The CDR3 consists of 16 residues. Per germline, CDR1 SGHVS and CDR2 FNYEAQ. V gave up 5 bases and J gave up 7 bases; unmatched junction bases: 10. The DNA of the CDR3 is TGTGCCAGCAGCAGTATAGGGGTAGCGGGAGGGAATGAGCAGTTCTTC. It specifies CASSSIGVAGGNEQFF.

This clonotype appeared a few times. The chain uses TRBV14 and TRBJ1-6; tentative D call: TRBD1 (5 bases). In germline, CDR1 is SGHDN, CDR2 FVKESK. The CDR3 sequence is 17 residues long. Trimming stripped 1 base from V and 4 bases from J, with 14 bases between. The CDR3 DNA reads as TGTGCCAGCAGCCAAGTATCAGGCTGGGGGTATAATTCACCCCTCCACTTT. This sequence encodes CASSQVSGWGYNSPLHF.

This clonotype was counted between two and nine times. The DNA for the CDR3 is TGTGCCAGCAGCCACGGTGGAGCAGAGACCCAGTACTTC. It specifies CASSHGGAETQYF. The genes are TRBV7-8 and TRBJ2-5; D is ambiguous. CDR3 length equals 13 residues. V gave up 5 bases and J gave up 4 bases, with 11 bases separating them. Germline-derived CDR1 and CDR2 are SGHVS and FQNEAQ.

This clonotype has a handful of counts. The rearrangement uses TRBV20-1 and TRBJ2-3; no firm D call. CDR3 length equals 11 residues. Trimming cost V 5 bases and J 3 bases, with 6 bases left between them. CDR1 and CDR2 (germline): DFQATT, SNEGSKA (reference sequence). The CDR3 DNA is TGCAGTGCTCAGAAGACAGATACGCAGTATTTT. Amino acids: CSAQKTDTQYF.

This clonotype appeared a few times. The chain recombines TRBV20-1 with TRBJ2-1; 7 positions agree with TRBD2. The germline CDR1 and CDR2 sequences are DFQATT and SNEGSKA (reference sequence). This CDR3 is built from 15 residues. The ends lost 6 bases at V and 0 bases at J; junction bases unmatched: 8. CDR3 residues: CSALRLASSYNEQFF. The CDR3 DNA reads TGCAGTGCACTCAGACTAGCTAGCTCCTACAATGAGCAGTTCTTC.

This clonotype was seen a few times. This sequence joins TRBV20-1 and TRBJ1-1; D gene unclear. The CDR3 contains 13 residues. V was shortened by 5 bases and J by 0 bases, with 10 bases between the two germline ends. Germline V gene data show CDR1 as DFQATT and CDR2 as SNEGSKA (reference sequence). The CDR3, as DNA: TGCAGTGCTGCAAAAAACATGAACACTGAAGCTTTCTTT. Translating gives CSAAKNMNTEAFF.

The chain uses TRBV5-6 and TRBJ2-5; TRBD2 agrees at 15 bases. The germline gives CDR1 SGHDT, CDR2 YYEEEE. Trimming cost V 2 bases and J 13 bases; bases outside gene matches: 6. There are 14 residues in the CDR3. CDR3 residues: CASSFRTSGGVMYF. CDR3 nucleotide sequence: TGTGCCAGCAGCTTTCGGACTAGCGGGGGGGTTATGTACTTC.

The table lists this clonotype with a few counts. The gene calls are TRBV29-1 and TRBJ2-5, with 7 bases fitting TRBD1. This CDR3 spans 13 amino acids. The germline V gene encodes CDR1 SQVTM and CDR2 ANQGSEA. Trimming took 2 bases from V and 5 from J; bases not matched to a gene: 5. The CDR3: CSVERTGGETQYF. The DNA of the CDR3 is TGCAGCGTTGAACGGACAGGCGGGGAGACCCAGTACTTC.

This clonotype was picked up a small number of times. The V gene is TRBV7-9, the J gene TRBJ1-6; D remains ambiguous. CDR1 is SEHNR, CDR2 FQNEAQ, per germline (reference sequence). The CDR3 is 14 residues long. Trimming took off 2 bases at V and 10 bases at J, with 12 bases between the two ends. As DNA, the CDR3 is TGTGCCAGCAGCTTAAGAGGGTTCCAATCACCCCTCCACTTT. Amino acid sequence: CASSLRGFQSPLHF.

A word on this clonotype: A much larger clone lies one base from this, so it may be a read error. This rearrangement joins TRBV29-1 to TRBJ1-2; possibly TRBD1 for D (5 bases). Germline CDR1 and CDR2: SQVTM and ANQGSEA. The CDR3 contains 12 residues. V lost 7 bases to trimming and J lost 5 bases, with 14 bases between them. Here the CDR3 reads CSARQGRYGYTF. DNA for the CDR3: TGCAGCGCCCGGCAGGGAAGGTATGGCTACACCTTC. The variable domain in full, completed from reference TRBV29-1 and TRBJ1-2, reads SAVISQKPSRDICQRGTSLTIQCQVDSQVTMMFWYRQQPGQSLTLIATANQGSEATYESGFVIDKFPISRPNLTFSTLTVSNMSPEDSSIYLCSARQGRYGYTFGSGTRLTVV.

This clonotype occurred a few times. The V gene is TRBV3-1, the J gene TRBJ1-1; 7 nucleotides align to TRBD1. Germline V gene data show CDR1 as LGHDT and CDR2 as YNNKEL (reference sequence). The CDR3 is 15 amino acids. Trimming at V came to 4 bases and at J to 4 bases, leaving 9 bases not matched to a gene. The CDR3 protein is CASSRQDRVSTEAFF. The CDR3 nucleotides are TGTGCCAGCAGCCGGCAAGACAGGGTATCCACTGAAGCTTTCTTT. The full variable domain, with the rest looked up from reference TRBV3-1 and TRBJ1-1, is DTAVSQTPKYLVTQMGNDKSIKCEQNLGHDTMYWYKQDSKKFLKIMFSYNNKELIINETVPNRFSPKSPDKAHLNLHINSLELGDSAVYFCASSRQDRVSTEAFFGQGTRLTVV.

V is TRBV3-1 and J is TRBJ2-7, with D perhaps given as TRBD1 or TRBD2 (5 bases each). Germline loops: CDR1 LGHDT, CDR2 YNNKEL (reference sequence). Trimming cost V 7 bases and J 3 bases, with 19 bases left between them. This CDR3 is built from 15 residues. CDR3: CASNHPIGGIYEQYF. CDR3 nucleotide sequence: TGTGCCAGCAACCACCCGATTGGGGGTATCTACGAGCAGTACTTC.

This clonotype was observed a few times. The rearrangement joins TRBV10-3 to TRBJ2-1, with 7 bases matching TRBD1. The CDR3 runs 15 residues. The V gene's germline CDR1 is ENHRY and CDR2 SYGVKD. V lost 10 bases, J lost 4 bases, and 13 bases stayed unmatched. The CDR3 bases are TGTGCCACCGCCCCAACAGGGGAAGGATACAATGAGCAGTTCTTC. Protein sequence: CATAPTGEGYNEQFF.

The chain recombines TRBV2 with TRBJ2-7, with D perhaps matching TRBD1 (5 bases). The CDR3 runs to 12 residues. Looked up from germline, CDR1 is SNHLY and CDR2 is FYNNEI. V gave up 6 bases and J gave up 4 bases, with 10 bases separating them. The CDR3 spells CASRPDTYEQYF. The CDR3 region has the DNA TGTGCCAGCAGACCGGACACTTACGAGCAGTACTTC.